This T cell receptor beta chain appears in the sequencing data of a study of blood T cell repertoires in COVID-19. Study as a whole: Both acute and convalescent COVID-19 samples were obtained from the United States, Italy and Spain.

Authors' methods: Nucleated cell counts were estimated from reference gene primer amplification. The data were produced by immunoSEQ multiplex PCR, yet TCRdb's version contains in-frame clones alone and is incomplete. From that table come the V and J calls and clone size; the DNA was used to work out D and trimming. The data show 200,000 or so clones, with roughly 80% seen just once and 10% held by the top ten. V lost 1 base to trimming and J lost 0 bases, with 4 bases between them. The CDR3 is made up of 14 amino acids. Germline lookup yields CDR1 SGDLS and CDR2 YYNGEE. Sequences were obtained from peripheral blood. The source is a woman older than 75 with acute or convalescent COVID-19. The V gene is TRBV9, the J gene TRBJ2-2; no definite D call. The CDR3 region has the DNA TGTGCCAGCAGCGTACTTTCGAACACCGGGGAGCTGTTTTTT. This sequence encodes CASSVLSNTGELFF.